The 31 T cell receptor beta chains below come from one sample, sequenced in a study of T cells after yellow fever vaccination. MiXCR, applied by TCRdb to the 5' RACE reads, yields one record per CDR3 protein. Of some 350,000 distinct CDR3 sequences listed, around 6.5% were seen once; the top ten hold approximately 15%. The sample in question was PBMCs, obtained 5 days after the yellow fever booster vaccination. These receptors were obtained from a man aged 25-40 years who received the YFV17D yellow fever vaccine.

This clonotype was seen ten or more times. This chain connects TRBV6-2 or TRBV6-3 to TRBJ2-1; D gene uncertain. Germline loops: CDR1 MNHEY, CDR2 SVGEGT. The CDR3 sequence is 15 residues long. V was clipped by 6 bases and J by 2 bases, with 14 bases between them. DNA of the CDR3: TGTGCCAGCAGGCGAATAGCAGCCACCTACAATGAGCAGTTCTTC. Translation: CASRRIAATYNEQFF.

This sequence joins TRBV7-2 and TRBJ1-1, with 8 bases fitting TRBD1. V lost 2 bases, J lost 3 bases, and 2 bases stayed unmatched. CDR1 and CDR2 (germline): SGHTA, FQGNSA. The CDR3 runs 14 residues. CDR3 coding DNA: TGTGCCAGCAGCTTACAGGGGGCTTACACTGAAGCTTTCTTT. This gives the protein CASSLQGAYTEAFF.

The gene calls are TRBV5-5 and TRBJ2-5, with 11 bases aligning to TRBD1. The length of the CDR3 is 16 residues. The V gene end was trimmed by 1 base and the J gene end by 5 bases; junction bases not matched to a gene: 7. Germline CDR1 and CDR2: SGHKS and YYEKEE (reference sequence). The CDR3 spells CASSLSRTGGAETQYF. In DNA form, the CDR3 reads TGTGCCAGCAGCTTGTCCCGGACAGGGGGCGCGGAGACCCAGTACTTC. The full variable domain, completed using reference TRBV5-5 and TRBJ2-5, is DAGVTQSPTHLIKTRGQQVTLRCSPISGHKSVSWYQQVLGQGPQFIFQYYEKEERGRGNFPDRFSARQFPNYSSELNVNALLLGDSALYLCASSLSRTGGAETQYFGPGTRLLVL.

This clonotype was recorded a few times. The J gene is TRBJ2-5, the V gene TRBV5-6; D might be TRBD2 (5 bases). This CDR3 has 14 amino acids. V was cut by 3 bases and J by 5 bases, with 14 bases left in between. Germline values: CDR1 SGHDT, CDR2 YYEEEE. CDR3 amino acids: CASSSPTGSETQYF. CDR3 DNA sequence: TGTGCCAGCAGCTCTCCGACGGGGTCGGAGACCCAGTACTTC.

This clonotype was found a few times. This chain joins TRBV7-2 and TRBJ2-7, with a tentative D call TRBD1 (6 bases). The V and J ends lost 0 bases and 0 bases respectively, with 9 bases between them. The CDR3 loop spans 15 amino acids. Germline lookup yields CDR1 SGHTA and CDR2 FQGNSA. The CDR3 DNA is TGTGCCAGCAGCTTAGCCAGGGGCCTCTCCTACGAGCAGTACTTC. Translating it yields CASSLARGLSYEQYF.

About this clonotype itself: Being one base from a much bigger clone, this may be a read error. This chain connects TRBV6-2 or TRBV6-3 to TRBJ2-7; TRBD2 matches at 9 bases. The CDR3 extends over 13 amino acids. Germline CDR1 MNHEY, CDR2 SVGEGT. As DNA, the CDR3 is TGTACCAGCAGTTACGCTAGCGGGATCGAGCAGTACTTC. It is translated as CTSSYASGIEQYF.

The V and J genes are TRBV24-1 and TRBJ2-1, with 7 bases matching TRBD2. V was clipped by 6 bases and J by 4 bases; unmatched bases: 5. The CDR3 extends over 14 amino acids. CDR1 and CDR2 from the germline V gene are KGHDR and SFDVKD. CDR3 bases: TGTGCCACCAGTTCTCGCGGGGGATACAATGAGCAGTTCTTC. It yields the protein CATSSRGGYNEQFF.

This clonotype has more than one count but fewer than ten. This chain links TRBV5-5 with TRBJ2-7; tentatively, D is TRBD1 (5 bases). Trimming left V 2 bases short and J 3 bases short, with 15 bases between. The CDR3 is 15 amino acids. Germline CDR1 and CDR2: SGHKS and YYEKEE (reference sequence). CDR3: CASSFQGGAVYEQYF. The CDR3 coding sequence is TGTGCCAGCAGCTTTCAAGGTGGGGCAGTCTACGAGCAGTACTTC. Full variable domain (rest looked up from reference TRBV5-5 and TRBJ2-7): DAGVTQSPTHLIKTRGQQVTLRCSPISGHKSVSWYQQVLGQGPQFIFQYYEKEERGRGNFPDRFSARQFPNYSSELNVNALLLGDSALYLCASSFQGGAVYEQYFGPGTRLTVT.

This clonotype was picked up a small number of times. This CDR3 reads CASTFSGGDTQYF. The CDR3 coding sequence is TGTGCCAGCACCTTCAGTGGGGGAGATACGCAGTATTTT. This chain connects TRBV7-8 to TRBJ2-3; the D gene could be TRBD1 or TRBD2 (5 bases each). Germline-derived CDR1 and CDR2 are SGHVS and FQNEAQ. V gave up 7 bases and J gave up 5 bases, with 13 bases separating them. The CDR3 consists of 13 residues.

The chain recombines TRBV2 with TRBJ2-7, with 11 bases identical to TRBD2. Germline V gene lookup returns CDR1 SNHLY and CDR2 FYNNEI. The CDR3 covers 15 residues. With V trimmed by 7 bases and J by 0 bases, 5 bases remained unmatched. CDR3: CASKQGLAVSYEQYF. CDR3 coding DNA: TGTGCCAGCAAACAGGGACTAGCGGTCTCCTACGAGCAGTACTTC.

This clonotype appeared many times. CDR3 DNA sequence: TGTGCCAGTAGCGGGAGGGCCGGATTTTCTCAGTATTTT. Its translation: CASSGRAGFSQYF. The chain uses TRBV12-3 or TRBV12-4 and TRBJ2-3; 11 nucleotides line up with TRBD2. With 9 bases clipped from V and 12 bases from J, the junction kept 11 bases outside the gene matches. The CDR3 length is 13 residues.

The table lists this clonotype with many counts. The V gene is TRBV9, the J gene TRBJ2-5; unclear D gene. Germline-derived CDR1 and CDR2 are SGDLS and YYNGEE. Deletions cut 0 bases from V and 5 bases from J, with 11 bases between. The CDR3 covers 14 residues. The CDR3 reads CASSVGTYGETQYF. Written as DNA, the CDR3 is TGTGCCAGCAGCGTAGGGACGTACGGGGAGACCCAGTACTTC.

This clonotype was counted a few times. V usage is TRBV10-3 and J usage is TRBJ2-1, with a tentative D call TRBD2 (5 bases). V lost 8 bases, J lost 3 bases, and 8 bases lay in between. Germline loops: CDR1 ENHRY, CDR2 SYGVKD. The CDR3 has 12 amino acids. CDR3 region: CAIGRDYNEQFF. The CDR3 DNA is TGTGCCATCGGCCGGGACTACAATGAGCAGTTCTTC.

This chain joins TRBV18 and TRBJ2-1, with 7 bases fitting TRBD1. CDR3 length: 15 residues. Trimming at V came to 0 bases and at J to 8 bases, leaving 7 bases not matched to a gene. Germline V CDR1 and CDR2: KGHSH, LQKENI. The CDR3 spells CASSPPQGEWDEQFF. The CDR3 bases are TGTGCCAGCTCACCACCGCAGGGGGAGTGGGATGAGCAGTTCTTC.

CDR3 sequence (DNA): TGCAGCGAGAGCAGACAGGGGTCGTCCTACGAGCAGTACTTC. It encodes CSESRQGSSYEQYF. This rearrangement joins TRBV20-1 to TRBJ2-7; 8 bases match TRBD1. CDR1 and CDR2 from the germline V gene are DFQATT and SNEGSKA (reference sequence). The CDR3 contains 14 residues.

This clonotype was counted at least ten times. The chain employs TRBV9 and TRBJ1-2, with no clear D. This CDR3 spans 14 amino acids. Germline values: CDR1 SGDLS, CDR2 YYNGEE. Trimming removed 4 bases at V and 5 bases at J, with 15 bases between. Here the CDR3 reads CASSPSGDIYGYTF. Here the CDR3 DNA reads TGTGCCAGCAGCCCTTCCGGGGATATTTATGGCTACACCTTC.

This clonotype was counted only a few times. The chain links TRBV7-2 to TRBJ2-7, with 7 bases that match TRBD2. In germline, CDR1 is SGHTA, CDR2 FQGNSA. V gave up 2 bases and J gave up 3 bases; unmatched junction bases: 7. The CDR3 has 15 amino acids. DNA of the CDR3: TGTGCCAGCAGCTTATCTCCAGGGAGGGGCTACGAGCAGTACTTC. It is translated as CASSLSPGRGYEQYF.

This clonotype was detected a few times. The V gene is TRBV5-4, the J gene TRBJ1-3; no firm D call. V shed 2 bases and J shed 4 bases, with 13 bases lying between them. Germline values: CDR1 SGHNT, CDR2 YYREEE (reference sequence). This CDR3 contains 15 residues. CDR3 DNA sequence: TGTGCCAGCAGCTTCTATGGCACGTCGGGAAACACCATATATTTT. It yields the protein CASSFYGTSGNTIYF.

The V gene is TRBV7-9, the J gene TRBJ2-7, with 11 bases identical to TRBD2. Unmatched junction bases numbered 4, after V lost 5 bases and J lost 4 bases. Germline lookup yields CDR1 SEHNR and CDR2 FQNEAQ (reference sequence). The CDR3 runs 14 residues. The CDR3 loop reads CASSMGLAVYEQYF. The CDR3 region has the DNA TGTGCCAGCAGCATGGGACTAGCGGTATACGAGCAGTACTTC.

V and J are TRBV18 and TRBJ2-1; D not resolved. CDR1 is KGHSH, CDR2 LQKENI, per germline. The CDR3 loop spans 15 amino acids. Trimming left V 3 bases short and J 2 bases short, with 11 bases between. DNA for the CDR3: TGTGCCAGCTCACCTTTGTCCGGCCCCTACAATGAGCAGTTCTTC. Its protein is CASSPLSGPYNEQFF.

This clonotype was detected a few times. The chain is built from TRBV3-1 and TRBJ2-1; 13 bases are a match to TRBD2. Germline CDR1 is LGHDT and CDR2 is YNNKEL (reference sequence). This CDR3 is built from 14 residues. With V trimmed by 6 bases and J by 9 bases, 5 bases remained unmatched. The chain's CDR3 is CASSWTSGRGEQFF. The CDR3 coding sequence is TGTGCCAGCAGTTGGACTAGCGGGAGAGGTGAGCAGTTCTTC.

This clonotype was seen a few times. This sequence joins TRBV5-1 and TRBJ1-5; no reliable D call. Germline assignment: CDR1 SGHRS and CDR2 YFSETQ. Trimming removed 0 bases from V and 9 bases from J, with 10 bases in between. The CDR3 runs to 13 residues. CDR3 nucleotides: TGCGCCAGCAGCTTGGGCCAAACAGCGCCCCAGCATTTT. The encoded protein is CASSLGQTAPQHF.

This clonotype was seen at least ten times. The chain employs TRBV5-1 and TRBJ1-2, with D maybe TRBD1 (5 bases). Trimming left V 0 bases short and J 2 bases short, with 11 bases between. The CDR3 covers 15 residues. CDR1 and CDR2 from the germline V gene are SGHRS and YFSETQ. The CDR3 sequence is CASSLGGDRNYGYTF. In DNA form, the CDR3 reads TGCGCCAGCAGCTTGGGGGGGGACCGGAACTATGGCTACACCTTC.

The table lists this clonotype with a few counts. The chain uses TRBV5-1 and TRBJ2-3, with TRBD2 matching over 8 bases. Germline V gene lookup returns CDR1 SGHRS and CDR2 YFSETQ. V lost 0 bases, J lost 4 bases, and 7 bases stayed unmatched. The CDR3 totals 16 residues. The CDR3 here is CASSLAGRGESDTQYF. In DNA, the CDR3 is TGCGCCAGCAGCTTGGCCGGGAGGGGCGAATCAGATACGCAGTATTTT. Combining the CDR3 with reference TRBV5-1 and TRBJ2-3 gives the whole variable domain KAGVTQTPRYLIKTRGQQVTLSCSPISGHRSVSWYQQTPGQGLQFLFEYFSETQRNKGNFPGRFSGRQFSNSRSEMNVSTLELGDSALYLCASSLAGRGESDTQYFGPGTRLTVL.

This clonotype was observed a few times. The CDR3 spells CAWDTGGFNQPQHF. In DNA, the CDR3 is TGTGCCTGGGATACAGGGGGCTTCAATCAGCCCCAGCATTTT. This chain connects TRBV30 to TRBJ1-5; 9 bases line up with TRBD1. J lost 3 bases, V lost 5 bases, and 5 bases had no gene match. CDR1 and CDR2 from the germline V gene are GTSNPN and SVGIG (reference sequence). The CDR3 is 14 residues long.

This clonotype has a count of ten or more. The gene calls are TRBV9 and TRBJ2-5; 11 positions agree with TRBD2. The junction had 4 bases not matched to a gene; V was cut back by 6 bases and J by 0 bases. The length of the CDR3 is 15 residues. The germline V gene encodes CDR1 SGDLS and CDR2 YYNGEE. This CDR3 is CASTPGLADQETQYF. The CDR3 bases are TGTGCCAGCACTCCGGGACTAGCGGACCAAGAGACCCAGTACTTC.

This clonotype occurred many times. The J gene is TRBJ1-1, the V gene TRBV12-3 or TRBV12-4; TRBD1 agrees at 8 bases. With V trimmed by 0 bases and J by 5 bases, 11 bases remained unmatched. The CDR3 has 17 residues. CDR3 in amino acids: CASSLAGQGPLWTEAFF. CDR3 nucleotide sequence: TGTGCCAGCAGTTTAGCTGGACAGGGTCCGTTATGGACTGAAGCTTTCTTT.

This clonotype was counted a few times. J is TRBJ2-1 and V is TRBV6-5; D is undetermined. V lost 0 bases and J 3 bases, leaving 12 bases between the germline ends. CDR3 length: 16 amino acids. Germline CDR1 MNHEY, CDR2 SVGAGI. The CDR3 nucleotides read TGTGCCAGCAGTTACTCGGTGCAGACTGTCTACAATGAGCAGTTCTTC. Its translation: CASSYSVQTVYNEQFF.

This clonotype was observed many times. V gene TRBV7-9 combines with J gene TRBJ2-1; 10 bases map to TRBD2. This CDR3 has 14 amino acids. The germline V gene has CDR1 SEHNR and CDR2 FQNEAQ (reference sequence). With V trimmed by 3 bases and J by 8 bases, 4 bases remained unmatched. The CDR3: CASSFGLAGDEQFF. The CDR3 nucleotides read TGTGCCAGCAGCTTCGGGCTAGCGGGGGATGAGCAGTTCTTC.

The chain uses TRBV2 and TRBJ1-3, with TRBD1 matching over 8 bases. The CDR3 runs to 14 residues. J was trimmed by 0 bases and V by 6 bases; bases with no gene match: 1. Per germline, CDR1 SNHLY and CDR2 FYNNEI. The chain's CDR3 is CASRGQVSGNTIYF. In nucleotides, the CDR3 is TGTGCCAGCAGGGGACAGGTCTCTGGAAACACCATATATTTT.

This clonotype was recorded at least ten times. V usage is TRBV7-2 and J usage is TRBJ2-1; no firm D call. V was shortened by 2 bases and J by 9 bases, with 8 bases between the two germline ends. This CDR3 contains 12 residues. Germline V gene sequence: CDR1 SGHTA, CDR2 FQGNSA. CDR3: CASSLWQVEQFF. The DNA for the CDR3 is TGTGCCAGCAGCTTATGGCAGGTTGAGCAGTTCTTC.